Sequencing of this T cell receptor beta chain was carried out in a study of shared clonotypes between healthy human individuals. Overall study findings and caveats: The researchers took only blood, and tissue repertoires probably look different.

As for this clone: No antigen is known for it.

This CDR3 has 13 amino acids. Looked up from germline, CDR1 is KGHSH and CDR2 is LQKENI. The ends lost 8 bases at V and 6 bases at J; junction bases unmatched: 3. TCRdb's copy holds only in-frame clones and misses some; the assay was immunoSEQ multiplex PCR. The data show 2 million to 2.5 million clones, roughly 93% seen once. This rearrangement joins TRBV18 to TRBJ1-4, with 10 bases aligning to TRBD1. The source is a man between 18 and 29 years old in good health. Some clones in this sample may be carry-over from other donors' samples. Source material: naive CD4+ T cells from PBMCs. The subset was: CD45RA+ positively selected. CDR3 in DNA: TGTGCCAGCACCGGGACAGGGGATGAAAAACTGTTTTTT. This sequence encodes CASTGTGDEKLFF.